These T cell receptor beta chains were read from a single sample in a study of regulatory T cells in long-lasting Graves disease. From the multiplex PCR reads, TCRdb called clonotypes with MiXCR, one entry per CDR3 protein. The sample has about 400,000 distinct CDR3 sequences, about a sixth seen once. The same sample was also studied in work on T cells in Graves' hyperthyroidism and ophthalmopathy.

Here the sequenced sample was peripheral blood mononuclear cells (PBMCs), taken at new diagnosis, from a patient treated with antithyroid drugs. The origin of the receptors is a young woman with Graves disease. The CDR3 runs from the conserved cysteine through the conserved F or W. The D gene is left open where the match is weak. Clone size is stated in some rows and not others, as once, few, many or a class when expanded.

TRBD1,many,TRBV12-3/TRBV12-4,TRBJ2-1,CASSSRGTAIPYNEQFF,TGTGCCAGCAGTTCCCGAGGGACAGCCATACCCTACAATGAGCAGTTCTTC
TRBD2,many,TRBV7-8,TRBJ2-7,CASSLGASGISYEQYF,TGTGCCAGCAGCTTAGGGGCTAGCGGGATTTCCTACGAGCAGTACTTC
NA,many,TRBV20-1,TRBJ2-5,CSARGPLSSGETQYF,TGCAGTGCTAGAGGCCCGCTGTCCAGTGGGGAGACCCAGTACTTC
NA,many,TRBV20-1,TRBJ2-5,CSASSGFQETQYF,TGCAGTGCTAGTTCCGGATTTCAAGAGACCCAGTACTTC
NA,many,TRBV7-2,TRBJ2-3,CASSPNPPRGPTDTQYF,TGTGCCAGCAGCCCCAACCCCCCCAGGGGACCCACAGATACGCAGTATTTT
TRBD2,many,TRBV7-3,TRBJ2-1,CASSLSGGLYNEQFF,TGTGCCAGCAGCTTATCGGGGGGTCTCTACAATGAGCAGTTCTTC
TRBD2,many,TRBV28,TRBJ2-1,CASSPRGGKSKNEQFF,TGTGCCAGCAGTCCACGCGGGGGGAAGAGTAAAAATGAGCAGTTCTTC
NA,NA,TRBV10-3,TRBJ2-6,CAISDQHPKGGANVLTF,TGTGCCATCAGTGACCAGCACCCTAAGGGGGGGGCCAACGTCCTGACTTTC
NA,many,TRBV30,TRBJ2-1,CAVSSIRGYNEQFF,TGTGCCGTATCCTCGATTCGGGGGTACAATGAGCAGTTCTTC
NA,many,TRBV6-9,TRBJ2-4,CASSSGGLNIQYF,TGTGCCAGCAGTTCCGGAGGGCTAAACATTCAGTACTTC
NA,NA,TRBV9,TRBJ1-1,CASSVFWSGNTEAFF,TGTGCCAGCAGCGTATTTTGGTCGGGGAACACTGAAGCTTTCTTT
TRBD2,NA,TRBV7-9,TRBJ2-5,CASSPLAGGPLETQYF,TGTGCCAGCAGCCCGTTAGCGGGGGGGCCGTTGGAGACCCAGTACTTC
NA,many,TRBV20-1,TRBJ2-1,CSGFSRGQYNEQFF,TGCAGTGGCTTTAGCCGAGGACAATACAATGAGCAGTTCTTC
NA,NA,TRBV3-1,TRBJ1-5,CASSQGGAQPQHF,TGTGCCAGCAGCCAAGGGGGGGCTCAGCCCCAGCATTTT
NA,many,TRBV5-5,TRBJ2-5,CASSFRDKGGETQYF,TGTGCCAGCAGCTTCCGGGACAAGGGCGGAGAGACCCAGTACTTC
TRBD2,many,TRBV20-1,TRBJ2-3,CSAIRTSILPLTQYF,TGCAGTGCTATAAGGACTAGTATCCTTCCACTTACGCAGTATTTT
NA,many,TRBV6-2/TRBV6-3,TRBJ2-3,CASRGGPIRDTQYF,TGTGCCAGTCGAGGCGGACCGATACGGGATACGCAGTATTTT
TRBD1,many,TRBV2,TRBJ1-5,CASNLQGANQPQHF,TGTGCCAGCAACTTACAGGGGGCCAATCAGCCCCAGCATTTT
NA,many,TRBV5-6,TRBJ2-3,CASSPGFRTDTQYF,TGTGCCAGCAGTCCGGGCTTCCGCACAGATACGCAGTATTTT
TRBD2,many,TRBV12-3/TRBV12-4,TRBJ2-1,CASTRTAGGAREQFF,TGTGCCAGCACTCGGACGGCGGGGGGGGCGCGTGAGCAGTTCTTC
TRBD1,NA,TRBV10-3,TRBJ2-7,CAISESGTGGDEQYF,TGTGCCATCAGTGAGTCCGGGACAGGGGGTGACGAGCAGTACTTC
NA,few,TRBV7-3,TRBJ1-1,CASSSTGGGNTEAFF,TGTGCCAGCAGCTCAACGGGCGGGGGGAACACTGAAGCTTTCTTT
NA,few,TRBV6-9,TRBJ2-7,CASSYLARASLYEQYF,TGTGCCAGCAGTTATTTGGCACGCGCTTCCCTTTACGAGCAGTACTTC
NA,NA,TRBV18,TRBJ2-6,CASSLQIVGRTGANVLTF,TGTGCCAGCTCACTCCAGATTGTAGGGAGAACTGGGGCCAACGTCCTGACTTTC
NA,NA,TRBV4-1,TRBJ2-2,CASSQVGGYANTGELFF,TGCGCCAGCAGCCAAGTCGGCGGGTACGCGAACACCGGGGAGCTGTTTTTT
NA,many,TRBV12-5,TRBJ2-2,CASGLGITGELFF,TGTGCTAGTGGTTTGGGAATAACCGGGGAGCTGTTTTTT
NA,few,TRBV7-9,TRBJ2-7,CASSSSTGAREQYF,TGTGCCAGCAGCTCCTCGACCGGGGCGCGGGAGCAGTACTTC
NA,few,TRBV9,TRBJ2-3,CASSVALGTDTQYF,TGTGCCAGCAGCGTAGCCCTGGGGACAGATACGCAGTATTTT
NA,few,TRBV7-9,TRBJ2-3,CASSSPIYFDSTDTQYF,TGTGCCAGCAGCTCCCCTATATATTTCGATAGCACAGATACGCAGTATTTT
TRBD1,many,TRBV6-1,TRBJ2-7,CASRRRTGRGHEQYF,TGTGCCAGCAGAAGAAGGACAGGGAGAGGCCACGAGCAGTACTTC
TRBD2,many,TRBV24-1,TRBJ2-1,CATSDVAGRSYNEQFF,TGTGCCACCAGTGATGTAGCGGGGCGATCCTACAATGAGCAGTTCTTC
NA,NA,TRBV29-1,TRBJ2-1,CSVDDGDRQFF,TGCAGTGTGGACGATGGCGACAGGCAGTTCTTC
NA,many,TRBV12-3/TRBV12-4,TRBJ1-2,CASSTRLGGANYGYTF,TGTGCCAGCAGCACAAGGCTGGGGGGAGCTAACTATGGCTACACCTTC
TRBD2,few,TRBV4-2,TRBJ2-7,CASSQVSVLGLAGGRNYEQYF,TGTGCCAGCAGCCAAGTTTCGGTACTTGGACTAGCGGGAGGCCGGAACTACGAGCAGTACTTC
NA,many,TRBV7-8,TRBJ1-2,CASTDSTGAYGYTF,TGTGCCAGCACCGATAGCACCGGGGCCTATGGCTACACCTTC